Below, 27 T cell receptor beta chains from the same sample are listed, as sequenced in a study of T cells after yellow fever vaccination. TCRdb called the 5' RACE reads again in MiXCR, with one record for every CDR3 protein. The table includes some 550,000 distinct CDR3 sequences, approximately 21% detected once. The material was PBMCs, obtained 15 days after the yellow fever booster vaccination. All receptors come from a young man who received the YFV17D yellow fever vaccine.

This clonotype was found a few times. This rearrangement joins TRBV29-1 to TRBJ2-3; D unclear. The ends were cut back, 4 bases at V and 1 base at J, with 9 bases in the middle. CDR1 and CDR2 (germline): SQVTM, ANQGSEA. The CDR3 extends over 13 amino acids. CDR3 DNA: TGCAGCGTTGCTCCAAGACGCACAGATACGCAGTATTTT. It yields the protein CSVAPRRTDTQYF.

This clonotype was seen only a few times. The V call is TRBV7-2, the J call TRBJ2-5; D ambiguous. Germline CDR1 SGHTA, CDR2 FQGNSA. Trimming shortened V by 1 base and J by 5 bases, and 11 bases separated the two germline ends. The length of the CDR3 is 14 residues. CDR3 DNA: TGTGCCAGCAGCTTAGGGTTCATCGTCGAGACCCAGTACTTC. It specifies CASSLGFIVETQYF.

This clonotype was seen more than once but under ten times. V and J are TRBV5-4 and TRBJ2-5; 11 bases are a match to TRBD2. The length of the CDR3 is 15 residues. Trimming at V came to 4 bases and at J to 3 bases, leaving 5 bases not matched to a gene. Germline V lookup: CDR1 SGHNT, CDR2 YYREEE (reference sequence). In nucleotides, the CDR3 is TGTGCCAGCAGCACCCCGGGACTAGCGGAAGAGACCCAGTACTTC. Translation gives CASSTPGLAEETQYF.

The CDR3 loop is CASSQRGRSRNYGYTF. CDR3 sequence (DNA): TGTGCCAGCAGCCAAAGGGGAAGATCCCGCAACTATGGCTACACCTTC. This chain links TRBV3-1 with TRBJ1-2, with a weak D call TRBD1 (5 bases). The CDR3 runs 16 residues. CDR1 LGHDT and CDR2 YNNKEL come from the germline V gene (reference sequence). V was trimmed by 2 bases and J by 2 bases, leaving 15 bases between them.

This clonotype has only a few counts. This chain connects TRBV6-2 or TRBV6-3 to TRBJ2-1; D remains ambiguous. V lost 4 bases and J lost 0, with 10 bases in between. The CDR3 spans 15 residues. Germline CDR1 and CDR2: MNHEY and SVGEGT. The CDR3 DNA follows: TGTGCCAGCAGTTGGTCTCGGAGCTCCTACAATGAGCAGTTCTTC. Translating gives CASSWSRSSYNEQFF.

The CDR3 sequence is CASSLSSAPSYNEQFF. CDR3 coding DNA: TGCGCCAGCAGCTTGTCTAGCGCGCCGTCCTACAATGAGCAGTTCTTC. The chain recombines TRBV5-1 with TRBJ2-1; D is possibly TRBD2 (6 bases). Trimming cost V 1 base and J 1 base, with 12 bases left between them. CDR1 is SGHRS, CDR2 YFSETQ, per germline. The CDR3 consists of 16 residues.

This sequence joins TRBV6-1 and TRBJ2-4; 7 bases fit TRBD2. This CDR3 has 15 residues. Germline V CDR1 and CDR2: MNHNS, SASEGT. J lost 6 bases, V lost 4 bases, and 9 bases had no gene match. Written as DNA, the CDR3 is TGTGCCAGCAGTGCCGCCGGGACTACCGTAAACATTCAGTACTTC. This sequence encodes CASSAAGTTVNIQYF.

This chain connects TRBV20-1 to TRBJ1-3, with D uncertain. The CDR3 is made up of 15 amino acids. Trimming stripped 0 bases from V and 1 base from J, with 10 bases between. Germline V gene sequence: CDR1 DFQATT, CDR2 SNEGSKA (reference sequence). The CDR3 region has the DNA TGCAGTGCTAGAGATCCACGGCCGTCTGGAAACACCATATATTTT. It is translated as CSARDPRPSGNTIYF.

The V gene is TRBV20-1, the J gene TRBJ2-3, with TRBD2 identical over 10 bases. Germline values: CDR1 DFQATT, CDR2 SNEGSKA (reference sequence). The CDR3 has 17 residues. After removal of 6 bases from V and 2 bases from J, the junction contained 14 bases not matched to a gene. The CDR3 here is CSAPPSLAGVDTDTQYF. The CDR3 DNA follows: TGCAGTGCCCCCCCATCCCTAGCGGGAGTGGACACAGATACGCAGTATTTT.

This clonotype was counted between two and nine times. This rearrangement joins TRBV6-1 to TRBJ2-2, with TRBD2 matching over 10 bases. Germline V gene sequence: CDR1 MNHNS, CDR2 SASEGT. CDR3 length: 17 residues. Losses at the gene ends were 2 bases for V and 0 bases for J; bases not matched to a gene: 3. CDR3 region: CASSERLAGSNTGELFF. The CDR3 DNA reads as TGTGCCAGCAGTGAAAGACTAGCGGGTTCGAACACCGGGGAGCTGTTTTTT.

This clonotype was counted a few times. The rearrangement links TRBV12-3 or TRBV12-4 to TRBJ1-6; no clear D gene. The CDR3 spans 14 residues. V was pared by 3 bases and J by 7 bases, with 10 bases between. CDR3 nucleotides: TGTGCCAGCAGTTTTACGGGCAGAAATTCACCCCTCCACTTT. It codes for CASSFTGRNSPLHF.

This clonotype was seen a handful of times. The chain's CDR3 is CASSARLAGGITDTQYF. CDR3 DNA: TGTGCCAGCAGCGCCCGACTAGCGGGAGGGATAACAGATACGCAGTATTTT. The chain employs TRBV11-2 and TRBJ2-3, with TRBD2 identical over 14 bases. This CDR3 contains 17 residues. Germline V gene lookup returns CDR1 SGHAT and CDR2 FQNNGV. Unmatched junction bases numbered 7, after V lost 5 bases and J lost 3 bases.

This chain uses TRBV7-8 with TRBJ2-2, with a weak D call TRBD2 (6 bases). This CDR3 spans 16 amino acids. Germline CDR1 reads SGHVS; CDR2 reads FQNEAQ. The V end was cut by 1 base, the J end by 4 bases, with 13 bases between. The CDR3 DNA follows: TGTGCCAGCAGCTTAGACGGGGGACTCTTCACCGGGGAGCTGTTTTTT. Its protein is CASSLDGGLFTGELFF.

V gene TRBV20-1 combines with J gene TRBJ2-3; no definite D call. Trimming took 1 base from V and 1 from J, leaving 9 bases between them. CDR1 and CDR2 from the germline V gene are DFQATT and SNEGSKA (reference sequence). The CDR3 runs 14 residues. Here the CDR3 DNA reads TGCAGTGCTAGAGGTTGGGTTCGCACAGATACGCAGTATTTT. Its protein is CSARGWVRTDTQYF.

This clonotype has more than one count but fewer than ten. CDR3 sequence reads: CASSWDRAPYEQYF. In DNA form, the CDR3 reads TGTGCCAGCAGTTGGGACAGGGCTCCGTACGAGCAGTACTTC. The chain combines TRBV7-9 with TRBJ2-7; 9 bases are a match to TRBD1. J was trimmed by 4 bases and V by 6 bases; bases with no gene match: 7. CDR3 size: 14 residues. CDR1 and CDR2 (germline): SEHNR, FQNEAQ (reference sequence).

This clonotype has more than one count but fewer than ten. The gene calls are TRBV27 and TRBJ1-2; D possibly corresponds to TRBD1 (6 bases). V lost 0 bases and J lost 7, with 9 bases in between. The V gene's germline CDR1 is MNHEY and CDR2 SMNVEV (reference sequence). CDR3 length: 13 residues. The CDR3 region is CASSLSRQAGYTF. CDR3 nucleotide sequence: TGTGCCAGCAGTTTATCCCGACAGGCTGGCTACACCTTC.

This clonotype showed up just a few times. The chain recombines TRBV5-1 with TRBJ2-5; tentative D call: TRBD1 (6 bases). V dropped 0 bases and J dropped 1 base, with 10 bases sitting between them. The CDR3 extends over 15 amino acids. The germline V gene has CDR1 SGHRS and CDR2 YFSETQ. The CDR3 reads CASSLAGTSQETQYF. CDR3 sequence (DNA): TGCGCCAGCAGCTTGGCCGGGACAAGCCAAGAGACCCAGTACTTC.

The rearrangement joins TRBV15 to TRBJ2-3; no clear D gene. There are 15 residues in the CDR3. Looked up from germline, CDR1 is LNHNV and CDR2 is YYDKDF (reference sequence). V lost 7 bases and J 0 bases, leaving 14 bases between the germline ends. The CDR3 DNA reads as TGTGCCACCACCCCGACCAGCACTAGCACAGATACGCAGTATTTT. Its protein product is CATTPTSTSTDTQYF.

The chain recombines TRBV20-1 with TRBJ1-6; the match to TRBD1 covers 9 bases. CDR1 is DFQATT, CDR2 SNEGSKA, per germline (reference sequence). The trim removed 6 bases at V and 7 bases at J, leaving 7 bases unmatched. The CDR3 has 14 residues. This CDR3 is CSARPGQGNSPLHF. The CDR3 DNA reads as TGCAGTGCCCGGCCGGGACAGGGCAATTCACCCCTCCACTTT.

This clonotype was seen more than once but under ten times. V usage is TRBV20-1 and J usage is TRBJ2-5; 7 bases line up with TRBD1. V dropped 3 bases and J dropped 3; count of bases not matched to a gene: 4. The CDR3 extends over 13 amino acids. CDR1 is DFQATT, CDR2 SNEGSKA, per germline (reference sequence). CDR3 in amino acids: CSASRQGKETQYF. In DNA, the CDR3 is TGCAGTGCTAGTCGACAGGGAAAAGAGACCCAGTACTTC.

This clonotype was seen a handful of times. At one end, the junction sequence differs from germline, possibly due to a read error. V and J are TRBV6-1 and TRBJ2-3, with 10 positions matching TRBD1. The CDR3 has 16 amino acids. CDR1 is MNHNS, CDR2 SASEGT, per germline. The CDR3 DNA reads TGTGCCAGCAGAGAAGACAGGGGGCGGCGCACAGATACGCAGTATTTT. This translates into CASREDRGRRTDTQYF.

This clonotype was counted between two and nine times. The rearrangement joins TRBV14 to TRBJ2-7; no firm D call. This CDR3 is built from 14 residues. Germline CDR1 is SGHDN and CDR2 is FVKESK. V lost 0 bases and J 0 bases, leaving 6 bases between the germline ends. The CDR3 protein is CASSQEGGSYEQYF. Here the CDR3 DNA reads TGTGCCAGCAGCCAAGAGGGTGGCTCCTACGAGCAGTACTTC.

Only a few counts were recorded for this clonotype. CDR3 amino acids: CSTRDRTKQETQYF. The CDR3 nucleotides are TGCAGCACCCGGGACAGAACAAAACAAGAGACCCAGTACTTC. The rearrangement joins TRBV29-1 to TRBJ2-5, with TRBD1 identical over 7 bases. CDR3 length equals 14 residues. Germline V lookup: CDR1 SQVTM, CDR2 ANQGSEA. J gave up 2 bases and V 8 bases, and 11 bases lay outside the gene matches.

On this clonotype: This may be a read error, as it is one base from a much larger clone. This chain uses TRBV5-6 with TRBJ1-3; no clear D gene. The CDR3 consists of 12 residues. Germline V gives CDR1 SGHDT, CDR2 YYEEEE. The CDR3 region is CASSLEGNTVYF. DNA for the CDR3: TGTGCCAGCAGCTTGGAGGGAAACACCGTATATTTT.

This clonotype has a single count. The gene calls are TRBV11-2 and TRBJ2-7; the match to TRBD2 covers 8 bases. Germline V gene lookup returns CDR1 SGHAT and CDR2 FQNNGV. The length of the CDR3 is 17 residues. V lost 5 bases to trimming and J lost 0 bases; unmatched junction nucleotides: 12. The CDR3 nucleotides are TGTGCCAGCAGCGCCCTCCCCGGGACTAGTTTCTCCTACGAGCAGTACTTC. Translation gives CASSALPGTSFSYEQYF.

The table lists this clonotype with a few counts. The CDR3 DNA sequence: TGTGCCAGCAGCCGGTTTGGGGGACAAGACTCCCTCAATGAGCAGTTCTTC. Its protein product is CASSRFGGQDSLNEQFF. The J gene is TRBJ2-1, the V gene TRBV14, with D maybe TRBD1 (6 bases). The V end lost 4 bases, the J end lost 6 bases, and 22 bases lay between the germline ends. The CDR3 runs 17 residues. In germline, CDR1 is SGHDN, CDR2 FVKESK.

Only a few counts were recorded for this clonotype. This chain connects TRBV7-2 to TRBJ2-3, with D maybe TRBD2 (7 bases). The CDR3 is 15 residues long. Trimming removed 7 bases from V and 3 bases from J, with 17 bases in between. Per the germline V gene, CDR1 is SGHTA and CDR2 is FQGNSA. CDR3 amino acids: CASTPRGGRTDTQYF. DNA of the CDR3: TGTGCCAGCACCCCCAGGGGAGGGAGAACAGATACGCAGTATTTT.